The clone carrying this T cell receptor (beta chain) was observed a single time. This CDR3 is built from 16 residues. Germline CDR1 reads MNHEY; CDR2 reads SVGAGI. V lost 0 bases and J lost 4, with 10 bases in between. In the authors' methods: Estimates of nucleated cell counts were drawn from the amplification of reference gene primers. Sequencing was performed with immunoSEQ multiplex PCR; in TCRdb, only in-frame clones are kept and a portion is missing. That table furnishes V, J and clone size, whereas the DNA furnished D and trimming. The repertoire includes about 200,000 clones, roughly 90% of them detected once, and roughly 8.1% sits in the top ten. The sample is drawn from a study of blood T cell repertoires in COVID-19. Symptom resolution, clearance, or two negative PCRs marked donors in Cohort 3 as recovered.

This chain links TRBV6-5 with TRBJ1-6; D possibly corresponds to TRBD1 (5 bases). The receptor was isolated from a woman between 18 and 29 years old who had recovered from COVID-19. The sample was PBMCs or T cells enriched from blood (not recorded which). This CDR3 is CASSYSPAGYNSPLHF. The CDR3, as DNA: TGTGCCAGCAGTTACTCGCCGGCAGGGTATAATTCACCCCTCCACTTT.